These T cell receptor beta chains were read from a single sample in a study of control samples from healthy donors and cancer patients. The assay was immunoSEQ multiplex PCR, and TCRdb's table has in-frame clones only and misses some. The sample contains over 25,000 clones, about 87% of which appear only once. Sequencing was done on a sample of PBMCs. All receptors derive from a woman in her thirties or forties with lung cancer. Each CDR3 is given without its conserved first and last residue. The size of a clone is reported for some rows only, either as once, few or many, or as a class for expanded clones.

clone_size	v_call	j_call	cdr3_aa
-	TRBV5-5	TRBJ2-5	ASSLFREAGAETQY
few	TRBV6-5	TRBJ1-6	ASQKGGSNSPLH
once	TRBV5-5	TRBJ2-7	ASSLAGTPMTYEQY
-	TRBV25-1	TRBJ1-5	ASSDGGANQPQH
-	TRBV2	TRBJ2-1	ASSDGGGDNNEQF
-	TRBV29-1	TRBJ2-2	SVEFIGQRTGELF
-	TRBV7-8	TRBJ1-2	ASSRGTGFFSVYGYT
-	TRBV7-9	TRBJ2-3	ASSFVDTQY
once	TRBV5-6	TRBJ1-5	ASSLLGRESDQPQH
-	TRBV4-3	TRBJ1-1	ASSFYTNRGPMNTEAF
-	TRBV4-1	TRBJ2-3	ASSQVDLGFTDTQY
-	TRBV27	TRBJ2-3	ASSPHRTGTDTQY
-	TRBV2	TRBJ1-5	ASGEGGSNQPQH
-	TRBV7-9	TRBJ2-1	ASSPSRGWNEQF
-	TRBV14	TRBJ1-3	ASSQADEGNTIY
-	TRBV30	TRBJ2-1	AWRQGTYNEQF
-	TRBV9	TRBJ2-1	ASSVEDRYNEQF
-	TRBV7-2	TRBJ2-3	ASSPGPYTDTQY
-	TRBV18	TRBJ1-5	ASSPRGEQPQH
-	TRBV19	TRBJ1-1	ASSIGNTEAF
-	TRBV20-1	TRBJ1-1	SASNRDTEAF
-	TRBV18	TRBJ2-1	ASSPPRDNNEQF
-	TRBV7-2	TRBJ1-5	ASSARPSEGNQPQH
-	TRBV6-5	TRBJ1-2	ASGTDRGFSYGYT
-	TRBV5-5	TRBJ2-2	ASRELAGTGELF
-	TRBV5-5	TRBJ2-5	ASSYLRTQY
-	TRBV5-8	TRBJ1-1	ASSLGQGYDEAF
once	TRBV28	TRBJ2-2	ASSLWRLAGGPGELF
-	TRBV19	TRBJ1-6	ASSMGGAARWNSPLH
-	TRBV7-6	TRBJ2-2	ASSLSGGGTGELF
-	TRBV20-1	TRBJ2-3	TCLFTDTQY
-	TRBV30	TRBJ2-2	AWSDNPGWDTGELF
once	TRBV5-4	TRBJ2-1	ASSLVGSYNEQF
-	TRBV19	TRBJ2-4	ASSPDREIGNIQY
few	TRBV7-2	TRBJ2-5	ASSLRGSWETQY
-	TRBV4-1	TRBJ2-5	ASSQDRQGRGETQY
-	TRBV6-2/TRBV6-3	TRBJ2-2	ASSVTSVGELF
-	TRBV3-1/TRBV3-2	TRBJ2-7	ASSLRDASYEQY
-	TRBV5-4	TRBJ1-2	ASSLASVLGGYT
-	TRBV6-1	TRBJ2-7	ASSDRDSSAYEQY
-	TRBV12-3/TRBV12-4	TRBJ2-3	AMGSSTDTQY